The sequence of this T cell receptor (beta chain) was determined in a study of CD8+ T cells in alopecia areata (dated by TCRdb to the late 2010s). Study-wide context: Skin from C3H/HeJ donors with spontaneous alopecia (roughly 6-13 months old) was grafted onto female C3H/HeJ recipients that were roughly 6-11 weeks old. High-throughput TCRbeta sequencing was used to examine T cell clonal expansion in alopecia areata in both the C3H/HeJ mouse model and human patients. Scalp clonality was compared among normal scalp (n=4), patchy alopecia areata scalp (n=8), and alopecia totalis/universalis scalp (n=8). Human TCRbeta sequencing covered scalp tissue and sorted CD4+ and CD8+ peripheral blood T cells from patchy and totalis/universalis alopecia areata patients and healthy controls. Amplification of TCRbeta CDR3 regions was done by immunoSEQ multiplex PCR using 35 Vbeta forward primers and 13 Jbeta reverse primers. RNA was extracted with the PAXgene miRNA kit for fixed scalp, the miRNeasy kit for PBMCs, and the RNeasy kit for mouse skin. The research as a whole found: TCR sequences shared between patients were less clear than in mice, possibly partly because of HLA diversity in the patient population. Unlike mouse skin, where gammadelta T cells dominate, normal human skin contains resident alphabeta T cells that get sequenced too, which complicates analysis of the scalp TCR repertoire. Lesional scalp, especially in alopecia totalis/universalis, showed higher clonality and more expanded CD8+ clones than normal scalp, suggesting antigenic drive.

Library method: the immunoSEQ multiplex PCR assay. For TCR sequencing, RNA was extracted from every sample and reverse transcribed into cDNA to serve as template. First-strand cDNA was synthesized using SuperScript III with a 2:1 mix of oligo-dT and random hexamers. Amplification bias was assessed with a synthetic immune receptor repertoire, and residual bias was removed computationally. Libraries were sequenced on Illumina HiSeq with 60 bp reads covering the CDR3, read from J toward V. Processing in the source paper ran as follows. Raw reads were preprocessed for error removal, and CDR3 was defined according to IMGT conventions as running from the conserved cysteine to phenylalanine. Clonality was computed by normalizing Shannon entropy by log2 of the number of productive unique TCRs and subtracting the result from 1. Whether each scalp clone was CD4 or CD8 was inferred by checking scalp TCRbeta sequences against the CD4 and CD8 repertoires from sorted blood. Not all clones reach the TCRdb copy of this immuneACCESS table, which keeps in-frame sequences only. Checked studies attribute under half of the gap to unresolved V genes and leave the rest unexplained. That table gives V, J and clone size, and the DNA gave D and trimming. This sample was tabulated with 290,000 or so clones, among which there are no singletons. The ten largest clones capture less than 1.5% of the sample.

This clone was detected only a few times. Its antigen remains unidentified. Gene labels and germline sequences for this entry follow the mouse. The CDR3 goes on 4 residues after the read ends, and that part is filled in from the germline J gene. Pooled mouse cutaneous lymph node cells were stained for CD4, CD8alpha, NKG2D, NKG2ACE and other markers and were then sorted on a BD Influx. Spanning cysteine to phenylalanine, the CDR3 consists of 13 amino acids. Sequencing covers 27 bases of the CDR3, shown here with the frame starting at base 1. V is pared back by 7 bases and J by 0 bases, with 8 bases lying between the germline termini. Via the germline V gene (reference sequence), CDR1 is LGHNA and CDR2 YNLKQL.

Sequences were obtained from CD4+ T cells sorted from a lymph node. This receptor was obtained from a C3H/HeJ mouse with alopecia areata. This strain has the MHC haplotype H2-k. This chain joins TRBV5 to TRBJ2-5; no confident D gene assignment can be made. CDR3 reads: CASTPFNQDTQYF. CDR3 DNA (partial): TGTGCCAGCACCCCCTTTAACCAAGAC.